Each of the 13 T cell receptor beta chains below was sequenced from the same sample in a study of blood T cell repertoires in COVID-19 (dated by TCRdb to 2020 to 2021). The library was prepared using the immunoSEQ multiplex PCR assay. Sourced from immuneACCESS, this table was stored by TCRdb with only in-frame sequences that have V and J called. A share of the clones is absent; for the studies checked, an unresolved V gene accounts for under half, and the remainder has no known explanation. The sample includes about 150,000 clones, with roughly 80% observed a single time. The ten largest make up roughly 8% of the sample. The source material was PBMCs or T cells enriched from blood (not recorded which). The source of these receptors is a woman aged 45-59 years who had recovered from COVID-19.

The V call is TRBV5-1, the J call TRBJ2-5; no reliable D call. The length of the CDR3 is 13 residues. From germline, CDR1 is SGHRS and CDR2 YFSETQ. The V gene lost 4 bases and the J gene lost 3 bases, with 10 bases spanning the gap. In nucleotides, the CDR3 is TGCGCCAGCAGCAATATTAGAGAAGAGACCCAGTACTTC. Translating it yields CASSNIREETQYF.

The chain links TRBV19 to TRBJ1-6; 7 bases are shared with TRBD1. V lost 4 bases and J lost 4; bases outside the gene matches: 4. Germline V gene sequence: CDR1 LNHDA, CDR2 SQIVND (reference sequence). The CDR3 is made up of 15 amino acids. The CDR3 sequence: CASSTQGTYNSPLHF. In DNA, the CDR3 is TGTGCCAGTAGTACACAGGGGACTTATAATTCACCCCTCCACTTT.

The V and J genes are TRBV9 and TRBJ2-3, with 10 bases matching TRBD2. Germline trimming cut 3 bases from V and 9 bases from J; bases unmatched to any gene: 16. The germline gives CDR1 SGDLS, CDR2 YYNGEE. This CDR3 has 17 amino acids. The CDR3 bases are TGTGCCAGCAGCGCCGAGAGAAGCGGGAGGGCCGTGGGAACGCAGTATTTT. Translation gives CASSAERSGRAVGTQYF.

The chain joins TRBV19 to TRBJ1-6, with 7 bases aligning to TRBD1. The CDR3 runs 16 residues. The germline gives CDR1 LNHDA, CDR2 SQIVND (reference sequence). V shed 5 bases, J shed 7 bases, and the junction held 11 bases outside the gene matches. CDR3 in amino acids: CASSEIRGQANSPLHF. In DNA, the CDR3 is TGTGCCAGTAGTGAGATTCGAGGACAGGCGAATTCACCCCTCCACTTT.

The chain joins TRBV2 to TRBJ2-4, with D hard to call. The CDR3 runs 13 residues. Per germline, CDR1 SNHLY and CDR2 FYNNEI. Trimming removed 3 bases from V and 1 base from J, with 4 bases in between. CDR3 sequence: CASSDRAKNIQYF. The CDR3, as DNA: TGTGCCAGCAGTGACAGGGCCAAAAACATTCAGTACTTC.

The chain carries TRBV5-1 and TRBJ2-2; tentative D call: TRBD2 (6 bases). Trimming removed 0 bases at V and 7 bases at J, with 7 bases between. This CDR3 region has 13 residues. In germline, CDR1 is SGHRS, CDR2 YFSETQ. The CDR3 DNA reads TGCGCCAGCAGCTTGGCCGGGGGCGGGGAGCTGTTTTTT. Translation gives CASSLAGGGELFF.

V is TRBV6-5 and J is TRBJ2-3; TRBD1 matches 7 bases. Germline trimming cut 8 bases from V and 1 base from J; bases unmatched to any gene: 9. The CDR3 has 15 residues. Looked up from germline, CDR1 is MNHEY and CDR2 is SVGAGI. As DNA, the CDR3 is TGTGCCAGCGGTCCGACAGGGAGCGGCACAGATACGCAGTATTTT. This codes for CASGPTGSGTDTQYF.

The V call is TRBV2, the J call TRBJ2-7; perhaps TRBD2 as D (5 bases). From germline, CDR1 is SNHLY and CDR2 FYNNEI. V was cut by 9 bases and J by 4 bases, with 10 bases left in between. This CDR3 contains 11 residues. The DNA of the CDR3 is TGTGCCAGTGAGCGGTCGTACGAGCAGTACTTC. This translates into CASERSYEQYF.

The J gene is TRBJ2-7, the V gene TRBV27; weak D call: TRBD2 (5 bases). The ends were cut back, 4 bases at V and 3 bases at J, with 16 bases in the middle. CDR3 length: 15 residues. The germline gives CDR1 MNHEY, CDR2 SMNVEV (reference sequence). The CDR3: CASSSPSGSSYEQYF. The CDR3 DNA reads TGTGCCAGCAGTTCCCCCTCTGGGAGCAGCTACGAGCAGTACTTC.

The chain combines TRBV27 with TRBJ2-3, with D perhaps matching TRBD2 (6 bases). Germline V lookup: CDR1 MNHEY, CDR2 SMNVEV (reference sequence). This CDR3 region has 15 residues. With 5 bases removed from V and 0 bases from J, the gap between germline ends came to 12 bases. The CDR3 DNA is TGTGCCAGCAGTCCGGGGGAACTTAGCACAGATACGCAGTATTTT. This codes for CASSPGELSTDTQYF.

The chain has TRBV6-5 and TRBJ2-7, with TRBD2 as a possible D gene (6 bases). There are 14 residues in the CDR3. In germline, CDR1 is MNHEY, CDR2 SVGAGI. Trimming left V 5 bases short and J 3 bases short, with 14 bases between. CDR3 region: CASSPVEGRYEQYF. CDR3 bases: TGTGCCAGCAGTCCCGTGGAGGGGCGCTACGAGCAGTACTTC.

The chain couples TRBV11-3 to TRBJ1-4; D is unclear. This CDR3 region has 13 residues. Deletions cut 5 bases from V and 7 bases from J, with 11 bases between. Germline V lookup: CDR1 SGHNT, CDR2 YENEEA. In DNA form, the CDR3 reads TGTGCCAGCAGCCCGAGGCGGAGTGAAAAACTGTTTTTT. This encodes CASSPRRSEKLFF. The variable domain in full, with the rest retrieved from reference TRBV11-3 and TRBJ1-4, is EAGVVQSPRYKIIEKKQPVAFWCNPISGHNTLYWYLQNLGQGPELLIRYENEEAVDDSQLPKDRFSAERLKGVDSTLKIQPAELGDSAVYLCASSPRRSEKLFFGSGTQLSVL.

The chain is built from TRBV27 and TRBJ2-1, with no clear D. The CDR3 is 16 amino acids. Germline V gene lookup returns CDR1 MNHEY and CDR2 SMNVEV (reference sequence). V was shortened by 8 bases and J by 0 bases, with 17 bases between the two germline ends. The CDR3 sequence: CASAGQGASSYNEQFF. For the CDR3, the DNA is TGTGCCAGCGCTGGTCAAGGAGCTAGCTCCTACAATGAGCAGTTCTTC.